This is a list of T cell receptor beta chains from one sample in a study of cytomegalovirus exposure and HLA in healthy donors. Measured with immunoSEQ multiplex PCR; TCRdb has only the in-frame clones, and not every one. The table records some 150,000 clones, more than 75% of them present only once. Sequencing input: PBMCs. These receptors all come from a woman aged 18-29 years in good health and CMV-seronegative. Both conserved end residues are part of each CDR3. D genes are given only for firm matches. Expanded clones are given a class, and other clones once, few, many or no size at all.

DNA	CDR3	D	V	J	size
TGCGCCAGCAGCCAAGAAAGACGCGGGGAGCAGTTCTTC	CASSQERRGEQFF	NA	TRBV4-3	TRBJ2-1	NA
TGCGCCAGCAGCCACCCCGACAGTTCCTACAATGAGCAGTTCTTC	CASSHPDSSYNEQFF	NA	TRBV4-1	TRBJ2-1	NA
TGTGCCAGCTGGGACAGGGGTGGCCCATCGGCGAACACCGGGGAGCTGTTTTTT	CASWDRGGPSANTGELFF	TRBD1	TRBV18	TRBJ2-2	NA
TGTGCCAGTAGTATCGGGAGGAACACCATATATTTT	CASSIGRNTIYF	NA	TRBV19	TRBJ1-3	NA
TGTGCCAGCCATCGACAGGGGAAGCAGTACTTC	CASHRQGKQYF	TRBD1	TRBV6-6	TRBJ2-7	NA
TGTGCCAGCAGCTTAGAACACAGAACCTACGAGCAGTACTTC	CASSLEHRTYEQYF	NA	TRBV7-9	TRBJ2-7	NA
TGTGCCAGCAGTGTTTCGGGGATCCCCCAGCATTTT	CASSVSGIPQHF	NA	TRBV2	TRBJ1-5	NA
TGTGCCAGCAGCAAAGACAGAAGAGAGTCCTACAATGAGCAGTTCTTC	CASSKDRRESYNEQFF	NA	TRBV7-9	TRBJ2-1	NA
TGCGCCAGCAGCCGGCCGGGGGCCGGGGAGCTGTTTTTT	CASSRPGAGELFF	NA	TRBV5-1	TRBJ2-2	once
TGTGCCAGCAGTTACTCGACAGCGAACTCTGGAAACACCATATATTTT	CASSYSTANSGNTIYF	NA	TRBV6-5	TRBJ1-3	NA
TGCAGCGTTGGCAGGGGCACCACAGATACGCAGTATTTT	CSVGRGTTDTQYF	NA	TRBV29-1	TRBJ2-3	NA
TGTGCCAGCAGCGTGCCAGGTCTATCGGTCGTCGAGCAGTACTTC	CASSVPGLSVVEQYF	NA	TRBV5-4	TRBJ2-7	few
TGTGCCAGTAGTATTAGGGAGGGCAATCAGCCCCAGCATTTT	CASSIREGNQPQHF	NA	TRBV19	TRBJ1-5	NA
TGCAGCGTTGCCCAGGGGACCTCTGGAAACACCATATATTTT	CSVAQGTSGNTIYF	NA	TRBV29-1	TRBJ1-3	NA
TGTGCCAGCAGTTTAGGGGCGGGGCGGACCTACGAGCAGTACTTC	CASSLGAGRTYEQYF	NA	TRBV27	TRBJ2-7	NA
TGTGCCAGCAGCTTAGCGGGGGCAGGCGGTTACACCTTC	CASSLAGAGGYTF	NA	TRBV7-2	TRBJ1-2	NA
TGTGCCAGCAGCTCGTGGACCGGGAAGAAAGGTGGGAATGAGCAGTTCTTC	CASSSWTGKKGGNEQFF	NA	TRBV9	TRBJ2-1	NA
TGTGCCAGCAGCCCTCGGGGGGGCCAAACCGGGGAGCTGTTTTTT	CASSPRGGQTGELFF	TRBD2	TRBV11-3	TRBJ2-2	few
TGTTCCAGCAGCCCATCCACCCCACAGGCAACTAATGAAAAACTGTTTTTT	CSSSPSTPQATNEKLFF	NA	TRBV7-9	TRBJ1-4	NA
TGTGCCAGCAGCCTACGGGACAGGGTCTACAATGAGCAGTTCTTC	CASSLRDRVYNEQFF	TRBD1	TRBV7-9	TRBJ2-1	NA
TGTGCCAGCAGGCCACGGACTAGCGGTTTCCAAGAGACCCAGTACTTC	CASRPRTSGFQETQYF	TRBD2	TRBV28	TRBJ2-5	NA
TGTGCCTGGAGTGCCTTAGGGGCCGCTACCTACGAGCAGTACTTC	CAWSALGAATYEQYF	NA	TRBV30	TRBJ2-7	once
TGTGCCAGCACCCCCCGCCGGGACAGTAATACCTACGAGCAGTACTTC	CASTPRRDSNTYEQYF	TRBD1	TRBV2	TRBJ2-7	NA
TGTGCCAGCAGCTTACAGGGTAGCACAGATACGCAGTATTTT	CASSLQGSTDTQYF	NA	TRBV7-9	TRBJ2-3	NA
TGCGCCAGCAGCTTATATACAACAGGTACCGGGGAGCTGTTTTTT	CASSLYTTGTGELFF	NA	TRBV5-1	TRBJ2-2	NA
TGTGCCAGCAGCTACGGGGGGGGGTACGAGCAGTACTTC	CASSYGGGYEQYF	TRBD2	TRBV27	TRBJ2-7	NA
TGCGCCAGCAGCCAAGGCCCAGGGGACTACGAGCAGTACTTC	CASSQGPGDYEQYF	NA	TRBV4-1	TRBJ2-7	NA
TGTGCCAGCAGCGTAGCGGTGGATCAGCCCCAGCATTTT	CASSVAVDQPQHF	NA	TRBV9	TRBJ1-5	NA
TGTGCCAGCAGCCGGGACACAACCTACGAGCAGTACTTC	CASSRDTTYEQYF	NA	TRBV14	TRBJ2-7	NA
TGTGCCAGCAGTCGGCTCGGGACTAGCGTTTACGAGCAGTACTTC	CASSRLGTSVYEQYF	TRBD2	TRBV5-4	TRBJ2-7	few
TGTGCCAGCATCCCGGGCGGGCCCGCGGGGAATGAGCAGTTCTTC	CASIPGGPAGNEQFF	NA	TRBV5-4	TRBJ2-1	NA
TGTGCCAGCAGACCCACTAGCGGGATCTACAATGAGCAGTTCTTC	CASRPTSGIYNEQFF	TRBD2	TRBV2	TRBJ2-1	NA
TGTGCCAGTAGTAGAGGGGGGGGCAATCAGCCCCAGCATTTT	CASSRGGGNQPQHF	NA	TRBV19	TRBJ1-5	NA
TGCGCCAGCAGCATGGGACAGGGTAGCCCAGATACGCAGTATTTT	CASSMGQGSPDTQYF	TRBD1	TRBV5-1	TRBJ2-3	NA
TGTGCCGGCGAGGGTCGGGGCTACACCTTC	CAGEGRGYTF	NA	TRBV2	TRBJ1-2	NA
TGTGCCAGCAGACCCCCGCCGGGACTAGCGACCCTCTCCGGAGATACGCAGTATTTT	CASRPPPGLATLSGDTQYF	TRBD2	TRBV7-9	TRBJ2-3	NA
TGTGCCAGCCCCCCTGGGACTAGCCACAATGAGCAGTTCTTC	CASPPGTSHNEQFF	TRBD2	TRBV27	TRBJ2-1	NA
TGTGCCAGCAGTTGGACTAGCGGGAGGAGCGGGGATACGCAGTATTTT	CASSWTSGRSGDTQYF	TRBD2	TRBV2	TRBJ2-3	NA
TGTGCCTGGAGTGACCGACTAGCGGGAGCTATATACGAGCAGTACTTC	CAWSDRLAGAIYEQYF	TRBD2	TRBV30	TRBJ2-7	NA
TGTGCCAGCAGGGGGGGGACGGTTAACACCGGGGAGCTGTTTTTT	CASRGGTVNTGELFF	TRBD2	TRBV2	TRBJ2-2	NA
TGTGCCAGTCGGGACAGGGGCGACACTGAAGCTTTCTTT	CASRDRGDTEAFF	TRBD1	TRBV19	TRBJ1-1	NA
TGCGCCAGCAGCCAAGGGACTAGCGGGATCACAGATACGCAGTATTTT	CASSQGTSGITDTQYF	TRBD2	TRBV4-3	TRBJ2-3	NA
TGTGCCAGCAGTCCCGGACAGATCTATGGCTACACCTTC	CASSPGQIYGYTF	NA	TRBV28	TRBJ1-2	NA
TGTGCCAGCAGCTTGGACGACAGGTTCGACGAGCAGTACTTC	CASSLDDRFDEQYF	NA	TRBV5-8	TRBJ2-7	few
TGTGCCAGCAGACCCGGGGGCTACGAGCAGTACTTC	CASRPGGYEQYF	NA	TRBV11-2	TRBJ2-7	NA
TGCAGCGGCAGACTAGTCCCCGGGGAGCTGTTTTTT	CSGRLVPGELFF	NA	TRBV29-1	TRBJ2-2	NA
TGTGCTAGCAGCTTAGGTCCGGGGAACACTGAAGCTTTCTTT	CASSLGPGNTEAFF	NA	TRBV7-7	TRBJ1-1	NA
TGTGCCAGCAGCTCAAGCGGGGGGCGGAGTGAGCAGTTCTTC	CASSSSGGRSEQFF	TRBD2	TRBV5-8	TRBJ2-1	NA
TGTGCCAGCAGCCCCGCAGCGGGACAGGGGTCGTACGAGCAGTACTTC	CASSPAAGQGSYEQYF	TRBD1	TRBV27	TRBJ2-7	NA
TGTGCCAGCACGGGGGGGTCCTACGAGCAGTACTTC	CASTGGSYEQYF	TRBD2	TRBV6-5	TRBJ2-7	NA
TGTGCCAGCAGTTTATGGGGCAGGGGGCTTCACGAGCAGTACTTC	CASSLWGRGLHEQYF	TRBD1	TRBV28	TRBJ2-7	NA
TGTGCCAGTAGTATAGGACTAGCGGGGCTCAACACAGATACGCAGTATTTT	CASSIGLAGLNTDTQYF	TRBD2	TRBV19	TRBJ2-3	NA
TGTGCCAGTAGTCGACTGGCGGGGAATGAGCAGTTCTTC	CASSRLAGNEQFF	NA	TRBV19	TRBJ2-1	NA
TGTGCCAGCAGTTTACACGGGGACTACGAGCAGTACTTC	CASSLHGDYEQYF	NA	TRBV27	TRBJ2-7	NA
TGTGCCAGCAGCCTGACTACGGGACTAGCGGGAGGATATGAAGAGCAGTTCTTC	CASSLTTGLAGGYEEQFF	TRBD2	TRBV14	TRBJ2-1	NA
TGTGCCAGCAGCTCGTCGGACCTCCGGGGGGAGACCCAGTACTTC	CASSSSDLRGETQYF	NA	TRBV13	TRBJ2-5	NA
TGTGCCAGCAGCCCCCGACTAGGCGCAGAAGAGACCCAGTACTTC	CASSPRLGAEETQYF	NA	TRBV2	TRBJ2-5	NA
TGCAGCGTTGAAGATGGAGGGGGAGGGAACTACGAGCAGTACTTC	CSVEDGGGGNYEQYF	NA	TRBV29-1	TRBJ2-7	NA
TGTGCCAGCAGCCCGCCTGGGGGGAATGAGCAGTTCTTC	CASSPPGGNEQFF	NA	TRBV7-6	TRBJ2-1	once
TGTGCCAGCAGTTACTCTGGGCGGGGACGGGCTTTCTTT	CASSYSGRGRAFF	NA	TRBV6-5	TRBJ1-1	few